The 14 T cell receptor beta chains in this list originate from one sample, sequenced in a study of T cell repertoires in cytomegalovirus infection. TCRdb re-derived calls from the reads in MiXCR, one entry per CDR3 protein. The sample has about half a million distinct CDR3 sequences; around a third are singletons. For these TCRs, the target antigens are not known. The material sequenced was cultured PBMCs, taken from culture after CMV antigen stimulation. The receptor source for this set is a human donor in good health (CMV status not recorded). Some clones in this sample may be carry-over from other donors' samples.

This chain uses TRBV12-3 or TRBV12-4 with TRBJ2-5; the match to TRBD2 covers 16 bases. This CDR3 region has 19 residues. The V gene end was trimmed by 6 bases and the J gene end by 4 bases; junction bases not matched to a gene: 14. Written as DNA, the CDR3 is TGTGCCAGCAGACTTCCGGGACTAGCGGGAGGGCTGAGTCCAGAGACCCAGTACTTC. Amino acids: CASRLPGLAGGLSPETQYF.

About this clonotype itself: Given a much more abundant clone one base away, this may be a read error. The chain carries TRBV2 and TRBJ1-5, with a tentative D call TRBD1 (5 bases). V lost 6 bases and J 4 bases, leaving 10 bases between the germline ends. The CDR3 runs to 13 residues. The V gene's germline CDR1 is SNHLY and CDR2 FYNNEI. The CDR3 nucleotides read TGTGCCAGCAGCCCCGAGGGGAATCAGCCCCAGCATTTT. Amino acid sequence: CASSPEGNQPQHF.

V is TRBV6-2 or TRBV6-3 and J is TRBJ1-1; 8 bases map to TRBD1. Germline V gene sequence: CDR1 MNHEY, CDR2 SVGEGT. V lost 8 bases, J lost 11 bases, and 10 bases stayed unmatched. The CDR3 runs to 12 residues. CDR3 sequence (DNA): TGTGCCAGCGAAGGACAGGGTCGAGGGGCTTTCTTT. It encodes CASEGQGRGAFF.

The CDR3 coding sequence is TGTGCCAGCAGTTTTCTGGGGGATCAGCCCCAGCATTTT. Translating it yields CASSFLGDQPQHF. The gene calls are TRBV27 and TRBJ1-5; tentatively, D is TRBD1 (5 bases). V was clipped by 3 bases and J by 5 bases, with 8 bases between them. The V gene's germline CDR1 is MNHEY and CDR2 SMNVEV (reference sequence). The CDR3 sequence is 13 residues long.

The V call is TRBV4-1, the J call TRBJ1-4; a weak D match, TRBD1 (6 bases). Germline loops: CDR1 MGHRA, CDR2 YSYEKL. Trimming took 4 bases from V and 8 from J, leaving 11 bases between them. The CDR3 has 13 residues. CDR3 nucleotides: TGCGCCAGCAGCCTACTGGACAGAGAAAAACTGTTTTTT. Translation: CASSLLDREKLFF.

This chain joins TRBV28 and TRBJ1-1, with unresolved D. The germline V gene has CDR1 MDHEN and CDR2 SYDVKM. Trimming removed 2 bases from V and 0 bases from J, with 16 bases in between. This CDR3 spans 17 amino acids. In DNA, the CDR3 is TGTGCCAGCAGTTTACGGCGACACCCTAGAATGAACACTGAAGCTTTCTTT. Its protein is CASSLRRHPRMNTEAFF.

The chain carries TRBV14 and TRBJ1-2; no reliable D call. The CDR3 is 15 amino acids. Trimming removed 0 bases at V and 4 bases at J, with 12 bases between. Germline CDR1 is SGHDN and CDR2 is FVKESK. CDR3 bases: TGTGCCAGCAGCCAAGATCTTGCAACCCTCTATGGCTACACCTTC. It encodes CASSQDLATLYGYTF.

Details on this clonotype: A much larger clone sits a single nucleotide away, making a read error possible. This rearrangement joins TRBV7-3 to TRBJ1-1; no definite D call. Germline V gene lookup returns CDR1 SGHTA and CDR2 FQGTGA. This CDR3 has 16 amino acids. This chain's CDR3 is CASSPQAPMANPEAFF. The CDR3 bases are TGTGCCAGCAGCCCTCAGGCCCCTATGGCGAACCCTGAAGCTTTCTTT.

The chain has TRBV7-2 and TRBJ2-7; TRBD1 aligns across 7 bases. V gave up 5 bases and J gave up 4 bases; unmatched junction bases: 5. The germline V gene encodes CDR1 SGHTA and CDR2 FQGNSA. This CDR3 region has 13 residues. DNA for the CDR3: TGTGCCAGCAGCGCCGGGACAGCATACGAGCAGTACGTC. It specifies CASSAGTAYEQYV.

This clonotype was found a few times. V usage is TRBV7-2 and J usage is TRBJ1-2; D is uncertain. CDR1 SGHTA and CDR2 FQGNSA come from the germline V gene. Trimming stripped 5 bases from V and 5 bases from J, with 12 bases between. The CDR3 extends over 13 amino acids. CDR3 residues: CASSRTEDYGYTF. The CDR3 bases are TGTGCCAGCAGCCGGACGGAGGATTATGGCTACACCTTC.

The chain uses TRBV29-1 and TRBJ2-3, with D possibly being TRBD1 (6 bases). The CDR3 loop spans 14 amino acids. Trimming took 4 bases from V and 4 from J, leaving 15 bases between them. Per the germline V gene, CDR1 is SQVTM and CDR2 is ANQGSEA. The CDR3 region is CSVAQGKVADTQYF. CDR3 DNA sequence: TGCAGCGTTGCCCAGGGGAAGGTTGCAGATACGCAGTATTTT.

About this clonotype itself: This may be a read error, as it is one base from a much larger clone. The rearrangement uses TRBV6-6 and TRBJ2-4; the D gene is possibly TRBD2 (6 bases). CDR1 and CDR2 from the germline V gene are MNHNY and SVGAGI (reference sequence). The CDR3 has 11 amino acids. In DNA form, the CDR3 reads TGTGCCAGCAATCTAGCGAACAGTCAGTACTTC. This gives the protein CASNLANSQYF.

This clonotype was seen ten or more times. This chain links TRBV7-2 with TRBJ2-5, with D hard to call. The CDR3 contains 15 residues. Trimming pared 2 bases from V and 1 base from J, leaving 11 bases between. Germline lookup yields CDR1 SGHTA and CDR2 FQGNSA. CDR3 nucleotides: TGTGCCAGCAGCTTATATCACGGCGGCCAAGAGACCCAGTACTTC. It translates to CASSLYHGGQETQYF. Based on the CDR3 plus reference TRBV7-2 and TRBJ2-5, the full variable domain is GAGVSQSPSNKVTEKGKDVELRCDPISGHTALYWYRQSLGQGLEFLIYFQGNSAPDKSGLPSDRFSAERTGGSVSTLTIQRTQQEDSAVYLCASSLYHGGQETQYFGPGTRLLVL.

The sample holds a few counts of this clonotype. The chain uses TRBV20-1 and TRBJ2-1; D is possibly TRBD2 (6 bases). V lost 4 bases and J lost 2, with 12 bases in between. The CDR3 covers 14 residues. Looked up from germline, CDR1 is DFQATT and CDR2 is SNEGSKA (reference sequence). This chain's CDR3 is CSAKLAITYNEQFF. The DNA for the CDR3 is TGCAGTGCTAAGCTAGCGATTACCTACAATGAGCAGTTCTTC.